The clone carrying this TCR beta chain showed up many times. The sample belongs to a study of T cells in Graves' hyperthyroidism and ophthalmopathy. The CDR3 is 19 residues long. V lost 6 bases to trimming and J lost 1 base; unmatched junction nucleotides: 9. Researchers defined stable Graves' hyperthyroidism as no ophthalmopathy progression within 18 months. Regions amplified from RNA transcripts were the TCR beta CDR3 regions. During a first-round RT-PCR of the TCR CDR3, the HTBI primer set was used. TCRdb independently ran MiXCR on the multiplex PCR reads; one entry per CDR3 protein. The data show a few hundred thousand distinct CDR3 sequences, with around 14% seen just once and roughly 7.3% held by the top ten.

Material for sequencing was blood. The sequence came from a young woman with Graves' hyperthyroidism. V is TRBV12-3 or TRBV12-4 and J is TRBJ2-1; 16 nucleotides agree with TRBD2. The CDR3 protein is CASRPGLAGGPQSYNEQFF. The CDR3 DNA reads TGTGCCAGCAGACCGGGACTAGCGGGAGGGCCTCAATCCTACAATGAGCAGTTCTTC.